This T cell receptor (beta chain) was profiled in a study of T cell responses to AZD1222 COVID-19 vaccine. At the level of the study: Analyses pooled second doses at about 4 or about 12 weeks.

The V gene end was trimmed by 4 bases and the J gene end by 4 bases; junction bases not matched to a gene: 7. CDR3 length: 16 amino acids. Looked up from germline, CDR1 is SGHRS and CDR2 is YFSETQ. Study results and limitations: Donor demographics were predominantly white British with a female majority; clonal diversity may be underestimated. Among spike-specific TCRs, nearly half reportedly target unmutated variant regions.

As concerns this clone: What it binds is unknown.

Profiled with immunoSEQ multiplex PCR; TCRdb holds only in-frame clones, not every one. Of more than 95,000 clones detected, 92% appear once; the ten largest clones hold 0.8% to 1.1%. The source of this sequence is an adult in good health. The chain combines TRBV5-1 with TRBJ2-5, with 13 positions matching TRBD2. The starting material was peripheral blood, obtained on day 0 of AZD1222 vaccination. CDR3 sequence: CASSLGLAGVSETQYF. CDR3 bases: TGCGCCAGCAGCCTAGGACTAGCGGGAGTATCAGAGACCCAGTACTTC.